This T cell receptor beta chain was observed in a study of blood T cell repertoires in COVID-19. Method: immunoSEQ multiplex PCR; TCRdb's copy keeps in-frame clones and lacks some. Among about 150,000 clones listed, 79% were seen once. The sample was PBMCs or T cells enriched from blood (not recorded which). The TCR originated in a woman in her 70s in a cohort exposed to, infected with or recovered from COVID-19 (not recorded which).

DNA for the CDR3: TGTGCCAGCAGTGATAGCGGGGGCCAAGAGACCCAGTACTTC. This sequence encodes CASSDSGGQETQYF. The gene calls are TRBV2 and TRBJ2-5, with TRBD2 matching 9 bases. The CDR3 length is 14 residues. Germline CDR1 is SNHLY and CDR2 is FYNNEI. With V trimmed by 3 bases and J by 1 base, 0 bases remained unmatched.